The rows below give T cell receptor beta chains drawn from one sample of a study of blood T cell repertoires in COVID-19. TCRdb's copy holds only in-frame clones and misses some; the assay was immunoSEQ multiplex PCR. The data hold around 340,000 clones, with about nine tenths observed a single time. Material: PBMCs or T cells enriched from blood (not recorded which). The receptors here all came from a woman aged 25 to 39 who had been exposed to COVID-19. The CDR3 runs from the conserved cysteine through the conserved F or W. A D gene is named only where the DNA matches it firmly. Rows may omit the clone size; those that give it use once, few, many or a size class.

D gene,J gene,clone size,V gene,CDR3 protein,CDR3 DNA
-,TRBJ2-3,-,TRBV7-9,CASSPPPARGRTDTQYF,TGTGCCAGCAGCCCCCCCCCGGCTAGGGGGAGAACAGATACGCAGTATTTT
-,TRBJ2-4,-,TRBV7-8,CASSPPRGGTGRDKNIQYF,TGTGCCAGCAGCCCACCTAGGGGGGGCACAGGGAGGGACAAAAACATTCAGTACTTC
-,TRBJ1-2,-,TRBV9,CASSEGGYGYTF,TGTGCCAGCAGCGAAGGCGGCTATGGCTACACCTTC
-,TRBJ1-5,-,TRBV6-2/TRBV6-3,CASSSPHSRKLSNQPQHF,TGTGCCAGCAGTTCCCCCCACTCTAGGAAACTTAGCAATCAGCCCCAGCATTTT
TRBD1,TRBJ1-5,few,TRBV27,CASRADRAHQPQHF,TGTGCCAGCAGAGCGGACAGGGCACATCAGCCCCAGCATTTT
-,TRBJ1-6,-,TRBV5-6,CASSLLAGNNSPLHF,TGTGCCAGCAGCTTGTTAGCCGGCAATAATTCACCCCTCCACTTT
TRBD2,TRBJ2-7,-,TRBV7-6,CASSYTSGTYEQYF,TGTGCCAGCAGCTATACTAGCGGAACCTACGAGCAGTACTTC
TRBD1,TRBJ2-6,once,TRBV27,CASGSGTGGSGANVLTF,TGTGCCAGCGGCTCCGGGACAGGGGGTTCTGGGGCCAACGTCCTGACTTTC
TRBD2,TRBJ2-1,-,TRBV6-4,CASSDSTSGSSEQFF,TGTGCCAGCAGTGACTCGACTAGCGGGAGTAGTGAGCAGTTCTTC
TRBD1,TRBJ2-7,-,TRBV5-1,CASSSLTGGAQYF,TGCGCCAGCAGCTCCCTGACAGGGGGCGCGCAGTACTTC
-,TRBJ2-1,-,TRBV3-1/TRBV3-2,CASGESGINNEQFF,TGTGCCAGCGGGGAGTCGGGGATCAACAATGAGCAGTTCTTC
TRBD1,TRBJ1-6,-,TRBV9,CASSVGVGGGSPLHF,TGTGCCAGCAGCGTAGGGGTAGGGGGCGGTTCACCCCTCCACTTT
-,TRBJ1-2,once,TRBV5-1,CASSLRVAVGYTF,TGCGCCAGCAGCCTTCGAGTAGCGGTGGGCTACACCTTC
TRBD2,TRBJ2-7,-,TRBV29-1,CSVERLAGVLYF,TGCAGCGTTGAAAGGCTAGCGGGAGTTTTGTACTTC
TRBD1,TRBJ1-2,-,TRBV6-5,CASSYRGTGGGYGYTF,TGTGCCAGCAGTTACCGGGGGACAGGGGGCGGCTATGGCTACACCTTC
TRBD1,TRBJ2-7,-,TRBV9,CASSFRDRVSEQYF,TGTGCCAGCAGCTTCCGGGACAGGGTCTCCGAGCAGTACTTC
TRBD1,TRBJ1-6,-,TRBV7-8,CASSHDRGYNSPLHF,TGTGCCAGCAGCCATGACAGGGGTTATAATTCACCCCTCCACTTT
-,TRBJ2-2,few,TRBV19,CASSTSNTGELFF,TGTGCCAGTAGTACCTCGAACACCGGGGAGCTGTTTTTT
-,TRBJ2-5,-,TRBV19,CASSMRETQYF,TGTGCCAGTAGTATGCGAGAGACCCAGTACTTC
TRBD1,TRBJ1-2,-,TRBV29-1,CSGGDRALSFGGGYTF,TGCAGCGGCGGGGACAGGGCCCTTTCCTTCGGCGGCGGCTACACCTTC
-,TRBJ1-5,-,TRBV6-4,CASSDSPTVSPQHF,TGTGCCAGCAGTGATTCGCCCACGGTATCGCCCCAGCATTTT
-,TRBJ1-5,few,TRBV3-1/TRBV3-2,CASSHLKNQPQHF,TGTGCCAGCAGCCACCTAAAGAATCAGCCCCAGCATTTT
TRBD1,TRBJ1-4,-,TRBV4-2,CASSHPSTGGEEKLFF,TGTGCCAGCAGCCACCCTTCGACAGGGGGCGAAGAAAAACTGTTTTTT
-,TRBJ2-1,-,TRBV5-1,CASSLGQENNEQFF,TGCGCCAGCAGCTTGGGACAGGAAAACAATGAGCAGTTCTTC
-,TRBJ1-5,-,TRBV12-3/TRBV12-4,CASSLQGQPQHF,TGTGCCAGCAGCTTGCAGGGCCAGCCCCAGCATTTT
-,TRBJ2-1,-,TRBV4-1,CASSQDPAVGEQFF,TGCGCCAGCAGCCAAGATCCAGCCGTCGGGGAGCAGTTCTTC
-,TRBJ2-7,-,TRBV29-1,CSYRPGGTAGEQYF,TGCAGCTACCGTCCGGGCGGGACGGCTGGCGAGCAGTACTTC
TRBD1,TRBJ1-3,few,TRBV18,CASSTRTGTNTIYF,TGTGCCAGCTCAACCAGGACAGGGACTAACACCATATATTTT
-,TRBJ1-4,many,TRBV5-1,CASSLDSWTTNEKLFF,TGCGCCAGCAGCTTGGACAGTTGGACAACTAATGAAAAACTGTTTTTT
-,TRBJ2-5,-,TRBV28,CASSLSLYQETQYF,-
TRBD1,TRBJ1-6,-,TRBV28,CASRPTTGAGSPLHF,TGTGCCAGCAGACCGACGACAGGGGCAGGTTCACCCCTCCACTTT
TRBD1,TRBJ1-5,once,TRBV19,CASPRDRFNQPQHF,TGTGCCAGCCCCCGGGACAGGTTCAATCAGCCCCAGCATTTT
TRBD1,TRBJ1-4,-,TRBV5-1,CASQTGGEVEKLFF,TGCGCCAGCCAAACAGGGGGCGAGGTGGAAAAACTGTTTTTT
TRBD1,TRBJ1-3,-,TRBV18,CASSPVRGQTGNTIYF,TGTGCCAGCTCACCGGTCAGGGGGCAGACTGGAAACACCATATATTTT
-,TRBJ2-5,-,TRBV10-2,CASRGGETQYF,TGCGCCAGCAGGGGAGGTGAGACCCAGTACTTC
-,TRBJ2-3,-,TRBV19,CAARAGISTDTQYF,TGTGCCGCGCGGGCCGGGATCAGCACAGATACGCAGTATTTT
TRBD1,TRBJ1-4,few,TRBV7-2,CASSLEGAGTGWEKLFF,TGTGCCAGCAGCTTAGAGGGGGCCGGGACAGGGTGGGAAAAACTGTTTTTT